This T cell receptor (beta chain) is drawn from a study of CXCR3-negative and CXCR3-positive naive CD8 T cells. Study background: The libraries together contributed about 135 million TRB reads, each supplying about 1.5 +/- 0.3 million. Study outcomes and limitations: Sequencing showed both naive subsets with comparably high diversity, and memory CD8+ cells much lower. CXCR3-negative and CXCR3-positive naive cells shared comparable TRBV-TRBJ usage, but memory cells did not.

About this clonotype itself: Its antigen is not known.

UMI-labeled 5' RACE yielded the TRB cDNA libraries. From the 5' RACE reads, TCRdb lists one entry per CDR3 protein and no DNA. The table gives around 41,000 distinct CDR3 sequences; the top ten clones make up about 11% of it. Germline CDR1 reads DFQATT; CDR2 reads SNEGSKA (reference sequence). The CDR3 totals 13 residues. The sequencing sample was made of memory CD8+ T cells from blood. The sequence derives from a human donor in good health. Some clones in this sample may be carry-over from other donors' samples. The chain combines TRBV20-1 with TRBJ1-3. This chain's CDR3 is CSTEGFSGNTIYF.